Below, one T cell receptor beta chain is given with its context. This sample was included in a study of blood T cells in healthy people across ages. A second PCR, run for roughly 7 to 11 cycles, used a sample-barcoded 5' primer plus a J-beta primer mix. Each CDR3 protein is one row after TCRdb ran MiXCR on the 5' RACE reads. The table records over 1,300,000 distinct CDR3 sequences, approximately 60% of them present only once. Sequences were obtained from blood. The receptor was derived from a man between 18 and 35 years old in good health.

CDR3 in amino acids: CASSTRQSYEQYF. CDR3 coding DNA: TGTGCCAGCAGTACCAGACAGTCCTACGAGCAGTACTTC. The chain carries TRBV27 and TRBJ2-7; TRBD1 might be the D (5 bases). This CDR3 is built from 13 residues. Germline-derived CDR1 and CDR2 are MNHEY and SMNVEV (reference sequence). With 5 bases removed from V and 1 base from J, the gap between germline ends came to 9 bases.